This is a list of T cell receptor beta chains from one sample in a study of shared clonotypes between healthy human individuals. Clones were sequenced by immunoSEQ multiplex PCR, and TCRdb holds only the in-frame ones, with some missing. The data show 2 million to 2.5 million clones, with more than 90% seen just once and roughly 0.13% held by the top ten. The sample consisted of naive CD4+ T cells sorted from blood. The receptors come from a man younger than 35 in good health. Both conserved end residues are part of each CDR3. A D gene is named only where the DNA matches it firmly. Clone size is not always given. Where it is, it says once, few, many or a class for expanded clones.

length: 15; D: TRBD2; V: TRBV28; J: TRBJ2-7; size: .; CDR3: CASSPGLAGSYEQYF; DNA: TGTGCCAGCAGTCCTGGACTAGCGGGGTCCTACGAGCAGTACTTC
length: 12; D: .; V: TRBV2; J: TRBJ1-6; size: .; CDR3: CASSAGNSPLHF; DNA: TGTGCCAGCAGTGCGGGTAATTCACCCCTCCACTTT
length: 16; D: TRBD1; V: TRBV5-1; J: TRBJ2-7; size: .; CDR3: CASSVRDSPNFYEQYF; DNA: TGCGCCAGCAGCGTACGGGACAGCCCAAACTTCTACGAGCAGTACTTC
length: 14; D: .; V: TRBV28; J: TRBJ2-7; size: .; CDR3: CASRGGQLLYEQYF; DNA: TGTGCCAGCAGGGGGGGGCAGCTCCTCTACGAGCAGTACTTC
length: 15; D: .; V: TRBV9; J: TRBJ2-3; size: once; CDR3: CASSVAITSTDTQYF; DNA: TGTGCCAGCAGCGTAGCTATAACTAGCACAGATACGCAGTATTTT
length: 14; D: .; V: TRBV29-1; J: TRBJ2-2; size: .; CDR3: CSTREGYYTGELFF; DNA: TGCAGCACCCGGGAAGGGTACTACACCGGGGAGCTGTTTTTT
length: 13; D: .; V: TRBV29-1; J: TRBJ1-3; size: .; CDR3: CSAAPTSGNTIYF; DNA: TGCAGCGCGGCCCCCACTTCTGGAAACACCATATATTTT
length: 15; D: .; V: TRBV10-3; J: TRBJ2-3; size: .; CDR3: CAISVQGLSTDTQYF; DNA: TGTGCCATCAGTGTCCAGGGGCTGAGCACAGATACGCAGTATTTT
length: 16; D: .; V: TRBV5-4; J: TRBJ1-5; size: .; CDR3: CASSVGPGDSNQPQHF; DNA: TGTGCCAGCAGCGTAGGGCCGGGTGATAGCAATCAGCCCCAGCATTTT
length: 15; D: TRBD2; V: TRBV6-5; J: TRBJ2-7; size: .; CDR3: CASTDLAVSSYEQYF; DNA: TGTGCCAGCACCGATCTAGCGGTAAGCTCCTACGAGCAGTACTTC
length: 15; D: .; V: TRBV11-3; J: TRBJ2-7; size: once; CDR3: CASSLGTGASYEQYF; DNA: TGTGCCAGCAGCTTAGGGACGGGAGCTTCCTACGAGCAGTACTTC
length: 15; D: TRBD2; V: TRBV2; J: TRBJ2-5; size: .; CDR3: CATQSGGGLSETQYF; DNA: TGTGCCACCCAAAGTGGCGGGGGGCTATCAGAGACCCAGTACTTC
length: 15; D: TRBD1; V: TRBV7-7; J: TRBJ2-5; size: .; CDR3: CASSVGQGPQETQYF; DNA: TGTGCTAGCAGCGTGGGACAGGGCCCACAAGAGACCCAGTACTTC
length: 15; D: .; V: TRBV5-1; J: TRBJ2-3; size: .; CDR3: CASSLEGPGLDTQYF; DNA: TGCGCCAGCAGCTTAGAGGGCCCGGGGCTAGATACGCAGTATTTT
length: 12; D: .; V: TRBV28; J: TRBJ1-5; size: .; CDR3: CASSATGQPQHF; DNA: TGTGCCAGCAGCGCTACAGGTCAGCCCCAGCATTTT
length: 14; D: .; V: TRBV18; J: TRBJ2-3; size: .; CDR3: CASSPRRSTDTQYF; DNA: TGTGCCAGCTCACCAAGACGGAGCACAGATACGCAGTATTTT
length: 15; D: .; V: TRBV6-1; J: TRBJ1-2; size: .; CDR3: CASSDEGRRSYGYTF; DNA: TGTGCCAGCAGTGATGAGGGCAGGAGATCCTATGGCTACACCTTC
length: 15; D: .; V: TRBV7-9; J: TRBJ1-6; size: .; CDR3: CASSLGRTTNSPLHF; DNA: TGTGCCAGCAGCTTAGGTCGGACAACTAATTCACCCCTCCACTTT
length: 13; D: .; V: TRBV21-1; J: TRBJ1-4; size: .; CDR3: CASSPGPYEKLFF; DNA: TGTGCCAGCAGCCCGGGACCGTATGAAAAACTGTTTTTT
length: 16; D: TRBD1; V: TRBV7-6; J: TRBJ1-3; size: once; CDR3: CASSLGTGPHGNTIYF; DNA: TGTGCCAGCAGCTTAGGGACAGGGCCTCATGGAAACACCATATATTTT
length: 14; D: .; V: TRBV9; J: TRBJ1-2; size: .; CDR3: CASSVGSINYGYTF; DNA: TGTGCCAGCAGCGTAGGCAGCATTAACTATGGCTACACCTTC
length: 14; D: .; V: TRBV30; J: TRBJ1-1; size: .; CDR3: CAWSLGVLNTEAFF; DNA: TGTGCCTGGAGTTTAGGGGTATTGAACACTGAAGCTTTCTTT
length: 14; D: .; V: TRBV5-4; J: TRBJ2-3; size: .; CDR3: CASSLRDGTDTQYF; DNA: TGTGCCAGCAGCCTCCGTGATGGCACAGATACGCAGTATTTT
length: 13; D: .; V: TRBV6-5; J: TRBJ2-1; size: .; CDR3: CASSYGRASEQFF; DNA: TGTGCCAGCAGTTACGGACGAGCTTCTGAGCAGTTCTTC
length: 17; D: TRBD2; V: TRBV9; J: TRBJ2-1; size: once; CDR3: CASSDTGTSGRRNEQFF; DNA: TGTGCCAGCAGCGACACCGGGACTAGCGGGAGGCGGAATGAGCAGTTCTTC
length: 15; D: .; V: TRBV5-6; J: TRBJ2-7; size: .; CDR3: CASSLGGGPIYEQYF; DNA: TGTGCCAGCAGCTTGGGTGGCGGACCAATCTACGAGCAGTACTTC